The sample holds many counts of the clone carrying this TCR beta chain. The data originate from a study of Graves' ophthalmopathy and Graves' hyperthyroidism. Amplified TCR beta CDR3 regions were obtained using RNA transcripts as template. First-round RT-PCR with HTBI primers preceded a second-round multiplex PCR. TCRdb independently ran MiXCR on the multiplex PCR reads; one entry per CDR3 protein. The table shows about 480,000 distinct CDR3 sequences, with about 15% occurring only once. The CDR3 extends over 16 amino acids. The germline gives CDR1 MNHEY, CDR2 SVGAGI. V lost 2 bases to trimming and J lost 3 bases; unmatched junction nucleotides: 4.

V and J are TRBV6-5 and TRBJ2-2; 9 bases agree with TRBD2. The sequence came from a woman aged 25-40 years with Graves' ophthalmopathy. Input material: blood. CDR3 nucleotide sequence: TGTGCCAGCAGTTACAAGCGGGGGGCGGACACCGGGGAGCTGTTTTTT. It yields the protein CASSYKRGADTGELFF.